The sequence of this T cell receptor (beta chain) was determined in a study of graft-versus-host responses after intestinal transplantation. This CDR3 spans 13 amino acids. Germline V gene lookup returns CDR1 SGHDT and CDR2 YYEEEE. The V end lost 4 bases, the J end lost 3 bases, and 10 bases lay between the germline ends. TCRdb's table, derived via immunoSEQ multiplex PCR, lists solely in-frame clones and lacks some. The sample has about 130,000 clones, 85% to 95% seen once. To note about this clone: The antigen is unknown.

The chain links TRBV5-6 to TRBJ1-1; D perhaps matches TRBD1 (6 bases). The material sequenced was unstimulated CD4+ T cells sorted from spleen or lymph node cells, taken before intestinal transplant. The receptor's source is a human donor who received an intestinal transplant. In DNA form, the CDR3 reads TGTGCCAGCAGCCGACAGGTTCACACTGAAGCTTTCTTT. Protein product: CASSRQVHTEAFF. The whole variable domain, remainder taken from reference TRBV5-6 and TRBJ1-1, is DAGVTQSPTHLIKTRGQQVTLRCSPKSGHDTVSWYQQALGQGPQFIFQYYEEEERQRGNFPDRFSGHQFPNYSSELNVNALLLGDSALYLCASSRQVHTEAFFGQGTRLTVV.